This TCR beta chain was captured by sequencing in a study of blood T cell repertoires in COVID-19. The repertoire was sequenced with immunoSEQ multiplex PCR; TCRdb's copy has only in-frame clones and lacks some. The sample holds roughly 100,000 clones, 84% seen once. The specimen sequenced was peripheral blood. This TCR was recovered from a middle-aged man with active or convalescent COVID-19.

Written as DNA, the CDR3 is TGTGCCAGCAGCCAAGATTGGTCAGGGACTGAAGCTTTCTTT. Residues: CASSQDWSGTEAFF. The chain is built from TRBV3-1 (or the pseudogene TRBV3-2) and TRBJ1-1; the D gene is possibly TRBD1 (5 bases). Looked up from germline, CDR1 is LGHDT and CDR2 is YNNKEL (reference sequence). The CDR3 is 14 residues long. Deletions cut 0 bases from V and 5 bases from J, with 10 bases between.